A single sample gave rise to the 21 T cell receptor beta chains below, sequenced in a study of blood T cell repertoires in COVID-19. The method was immunoSEQ multiplex PCR; TCRdb's version includes in-frame clones alone and lacks a portion of them. The profile shows roughly 100,000 clones, about 75% of them singletons. The sample was peripheral blood. These receptor sequences come from a woman over 75 with acute or convalescent COVID-19.

This clone was found a few times. The chain joins TRBV19 to TRBJ1-1; 8 bases match TRBD1. Trimming at V came to 5 bases and at J to 3 bases, leaving 5 bases not matched to a gene. The CDR3 length is 14 residues. Germline CDR1 and CDR2: LNHDA and SQIVND (reference sequence). The CDR3 DNA follows: TGTGCCAGTAGTCGGACAGGGCAAGACACTGAAGCTTTCTTT. It codes for CASSRTGQDTEAFF.

This clone was detected a few times. The chain uses TRBV19 and TRBJ1-5; 9 bases are shared with TRBD1. The length of the CDR3 is 15 residues. Germline assignment: CDR1 LNHDA and CDR2 SQIVND (reference sequence). Trimming cost V 6 bases and J 6 bases; bases outside gene matches: 9. The CDR3 region has the DNA TGTGCCAGTAGCTTCGACAGGGGGGTTAGTCAGCCCCAGCATTTT. It yields the protein CASSFDRGVSQPQHF.

A few counts support this clone. This chain connects TRBV7-2 to TRBJ2-7; 8 nucleotides line up with TRBD1. The V gene end was trimmed by 4 bases and the J gene end by 3 bases; junction bases not matched to a gene: 5. Per germline, CDR1 SGHTA and CDR2 FQGNSA. This CDR3 has 14 residues. The CDR3 sequence is CASSYRGSVYEQYF. DNA of the CDR3: TGTGCCAGCAGCTACAGGGGGTCGGTCTACGAGCAGTACTTC.

This rearrangement joins TRBV18 to TRBJ1-2; D is unresolved. The germline V gene has CDR1 KGHSH and CDR2 LQKENI. V was shortened by 1 base and J by 7 bases, with 22 bases between the two germline ends. The CDR3 spans 17 residues. The CDR3 region is CASSPRPPGILPSGYTF. The CDR3 DNA is TGTGCCAGCTCACCACGCCCGCCGGGAATCCTACCCTCTGGCTACACCTTC.

Here the CDR3 DNA reads TGTGCCAGCAGTACTCTAGCGGGAGGGCGCACAGATACGCAGTATTTT. It translates to CASSTLAGGRTDTQYF. This rearrangement joins TRBV9 to TRBJ2-3; 12 bases are a match to TRBD2. In germline, CDR1 is SGDLS, CDR2 YYNGEE. With 5 bases clipped from V and 1 base from J, the junction kept 5 bases outside the gene matches. The CDR3 runs to 16 residues.

This chain links TRBV5-8 with TRBJ2-7; 9 bases align to TRBD1. The germline V gene has CDR1 SGHTS and CDR2 YDEGEE. The CDR3 consists of 14 residues. V was pared by 1 base and J by 6 bases, with 5 bases of the junction left unmatched. CDR3 in DNA: TGTGCCAGCAGCTTGCGCGGGACAGGGTCCGAGCAGTACTTC. Protein: CASSLRGTGSEQYF. Full variable domain (rest looked up from reference TRBV5-8 and TRBJ2-7): EAGVTQSPTHLIKTRGQQATLRCSPISGHTSVYWYQQALGLGLQFLLWYDEGEERNRGNFPPRFSGRQFPNYSSELNVNALELEDSALYLCASSLRGTGSEQYFGPGTRLTVT.

The chain uses TRBV6-2 or TRBV6-3 and TRBJ1-2; TRBD1 aligns across 7 bases. Germline V gene data show CDR1 as MNHEY and CDR2 as SVGEGT. The CDR3 loop spans 13 amino acids. V shed 5 bases and J 4 bases; nucleotides not matched to a gene: 4. CDR3 nucleotide sequence: TGTGCCAGCAGTCACAGGGGAAGCTATGGCTACACCTTC. Encoded protein: CASSHRGSYGYTF.

This clone has only a few counts. The V and J genes are TRBV6-5 and TRBJ1-2, with 9 bases matching TRBD1. The CDR3 totals 14 residues. V was pared by 5 bases and J by 6 bases, with 7 bases of the junction left unmatched. Germline CDR1 reads MNHEY; CDR2 reads SVGAGI. CDR3 nucleotide sequence: TGTGCCAGCAGTCTTACGGACAGGGGCGATGGCTACACCTTC. This sequence encodes CASSLTDRGDGYTF.

J is TRBJ1-2 and V is TRBV6-5; TRBD1 matches 8 bases. J was trimmed by 8 bases and V by 6 bases; bases with no gene match: 11. The germline gives CDR1 MNHEY, CDR2 SVGAGI. The CDR3 runs to 14 residues. The CDR3 sequence is CASSRTGPSGGYTF. DNA of the CDR3: TGTGCCAGCAGCCGGACAGGGCCCTCGGGGGGCTACACCTTC.

V gene TRBV5-1 combines with J gene TRBJ1-6; possibly TRBD1 for D (5 bases). Trimming pared 0 bases from V and 5 bases from J, leaving 9 bases between. Germline values: CDR1 SGHRS, CDR2 YFSETQ. The CDR3 loop spans 15 amino acids. CDR3 protein: CASSLAGHNNSPLHF. The CDR3 coding sequence is TGCGCCAGCAGCTTGGCCGGACACAATAATTCACCCCTCCACTTT.

The chain combines TRBV19 with TRBJ2-7; 12 bases agree with TRBD1. The V and J ends lost 3 bases and 1 base, in that order; junction bases with no gene match: 4. CDR1 is LNHDA, CDR2 SQIVND, per germline (reference sequence). The CDR3 covers 16 residues. The DNA of the CDR3 is TGTGCCAGTAGTATGACGGGACAGGGGGCGTCCTACGAGCAGTACTTC. It yields the protein CASSMTGQGASYEQYF.

The chain couples TRBV6-2 or TRBV6-3 to TRBJ1-5; D perhaps matches TRBD1 (5 bases). Looked up from germline, CDR1 is MNHEY and CDR2 is SVGEGT. The CDR3 runs 18 residues. The ends were cut back, 6 bases at V and 2 bases at J, with 23 bases in the middle. Here the CDR3 reads CASSPNPATGKGNQPQHF. The CDR3 DNA reads TGTGCCAGCAGCCCCAACCCTGCTACAGGTAAGGGCAATCAGCCCCAGCATTTT.

The chain combines TRBV4-3 with TRBJ2-5; 7 bases align to TRBD2. The CDR3 consists of 17 residues. CDR1 LGHNA and CDR2 YSLEER come from the germline V gene. V gave up 3 bases and J gave up 2 bases; unmatched junction bases: 12. This chain's CDR3 is CASSQGVGGRIQETQYF. In DNA form, the CDR3 reads TGCGCCAGCAGCCAGGGGGTGGGGGGGAGAATTCAAGAGACCCAGTACTTC.

A few counts support this clone. V gene TRBV6-6 combines with J gene TRBJ1-2, with D unclear. V was cut by 5 bases and J by 4 bases, with 8 bases left in between. CDR1 and CDR2 (germline): MNHNY, SVGAGI (reference sequence). This CDR3 is 12 amino acids long. The CDR3 region is CASSENSYGYTF. CDR3 coding DNA: TGTGCCAGCAGTGAGAACAGCTATGGCTACACCTTC.

This clone was detected once. DNA for the CDR3: TGTGCCAGCAGCTTAGAAAATCCTAGAGATACGCAGTATTTT. Translated: CASSLENPRDTQYF. The chain uses TRBV7-8 and TRBJ2-3; the D is unclear. Germline V gene sequence: CDR1 SGHVS, CDR2 FQNEAQ. Trimming left V 1 base short and J 5 bases short, with 10 bases between. This CDR3 is 14 amino acids long.

The chain couples TRBV10-3 to TRBJ2-2; 8 bases map to TRBD2. V lost 7 bases and J lost 5; bases outside the gene matches: 6. CDR1 is ENHRY and CDR2 is SYGVKD in the germline V gene. This CDR3 spans 14 amino acids. The CDR3 DNA is TGTGCCATCAAAGGGACTAGTAAGACCGGGGAGCTGTTTTTT. It specifies CAIKGTSKTGELFF.

The J gene is TRBJ2-7, the V gene TRBV5-4; a possible D gene is TRBD1 (5 bases). CDR3 size: 12 residues. Germline V CDR1 and CDR2: SGHNT, YYREEE (reference sequence). Trimming removed 4 bases at V and 7 bases at J, with 12 bases between. The CDR3 here is CASSQRGVEQYF. CDR3 nucleotides: TGTGCCAGCAGCCAAAGGGGTGTAGAGCAGTACTTC.

The rearrangement joins TRBV30 to TRBJ1-2; no clear D. Germline V lookup: CDR1 GTSNPN, CDR2 SVGIG (reference sequence). With 0 bases removed from V and 7 bases from J, the gap between germline ends came to 15 bases. The length of the CDR3 is 14 residues. CDR3 protein: CAWSVMMVSGGYTF. CDR3 bases: TGTGCCTGGAGTGTAATGATGGTATCGGGTGGCTACACCTTC.

This sequence joins TRBV4-3 and TRBJ1-2; a weak D match, TRBD1 (6 bases). The CDR3 consists of 12 residues. From germline, CDR1 is LGHNA and CDR2 YSLEER. Trimming left V 5 bases short and J 4 bases short, with 8 bases between. The CDR3 spells CASSRDTYGYTF. CDR3 DNA: TGCGCCAGCAGCAGGGACACCTATGGCTACACCTTC.

The CDR3 bases are TGCGCCAGCAGCTCCCAGGGGACCTCTGGAAACACCATATATTTT. Protein: CASSSQGTSGNTIYF. The V gene is TRBV5-1, the J gene TRBJ1-3; perhaps TRBD1 as D (6 bases). The germline V gene has CDR1 SGHRS and CDR2 YFSETQ. The CDR3 covers 15 residues. The V and J ends lost 3 bases and 0 bases respectively, with 10 bases between them. Full variable domain (remainder filled in from reference TRBV5-1 and TRBJ1-3): KAGVTQTPRYLIKTRGQQVTLSCSPISGHRSVSWYQQTPGQGLQFLFEYFSETQRNKGNFPGRFSGRQFSNSRSEMNVSTLELGDSALYLCASSSQGTSGNTIYFGEGSWLTVV.

Only a few counts were recorded for this clone. This rearrangement joins TRBV7-3 to TRBJ2-7; TRBD1 aligns across 9 bases. Germline assignment: CDR1 SGHTA and CDR2 FQGTGA. The CDR3 length is 15 residues. J was trimmed by 6 bases and V by 5 bases; bases with no gene match: 11. The CDR3 protein is CASSPLQGAISEQYF. The CDR3 nucleotides read TGTGCCAGCAGCCCACTACAGGGGGCCATCAGCGAGCAGTACTTC.